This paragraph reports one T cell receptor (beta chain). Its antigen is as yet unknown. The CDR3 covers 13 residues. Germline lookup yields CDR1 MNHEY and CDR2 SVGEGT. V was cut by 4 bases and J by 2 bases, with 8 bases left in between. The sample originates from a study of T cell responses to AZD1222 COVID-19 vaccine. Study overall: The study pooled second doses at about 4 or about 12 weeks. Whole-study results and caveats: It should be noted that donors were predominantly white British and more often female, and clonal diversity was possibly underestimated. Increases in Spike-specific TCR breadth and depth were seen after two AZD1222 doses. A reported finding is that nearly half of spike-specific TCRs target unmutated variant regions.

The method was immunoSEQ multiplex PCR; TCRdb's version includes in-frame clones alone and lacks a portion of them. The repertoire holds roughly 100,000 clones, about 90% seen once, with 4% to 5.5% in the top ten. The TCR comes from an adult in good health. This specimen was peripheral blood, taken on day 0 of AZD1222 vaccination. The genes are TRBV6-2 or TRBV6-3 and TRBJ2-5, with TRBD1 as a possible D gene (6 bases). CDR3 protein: CASSSGEQETQYF. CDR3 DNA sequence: TGTGCCAGCAGTTCAGGGGAACAAGAGACCCAGTACTTC.